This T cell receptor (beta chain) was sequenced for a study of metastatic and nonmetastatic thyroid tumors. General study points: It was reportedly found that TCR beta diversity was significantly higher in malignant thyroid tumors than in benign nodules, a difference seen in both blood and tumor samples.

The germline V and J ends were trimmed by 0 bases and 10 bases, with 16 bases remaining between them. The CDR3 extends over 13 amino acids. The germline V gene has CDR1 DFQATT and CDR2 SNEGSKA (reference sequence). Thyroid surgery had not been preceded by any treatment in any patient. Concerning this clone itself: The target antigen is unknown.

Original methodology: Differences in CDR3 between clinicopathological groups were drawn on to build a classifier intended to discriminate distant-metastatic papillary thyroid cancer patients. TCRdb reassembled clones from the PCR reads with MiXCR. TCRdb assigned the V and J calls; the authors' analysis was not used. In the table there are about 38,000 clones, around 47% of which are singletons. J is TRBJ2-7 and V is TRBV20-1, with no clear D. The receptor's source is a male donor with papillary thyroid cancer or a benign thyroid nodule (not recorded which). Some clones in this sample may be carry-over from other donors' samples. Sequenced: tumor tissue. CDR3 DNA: TGCAGTGCTAGAGATCAAGAAGCGAGACTTCAGTACTTC. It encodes CSARDQEARLQYF.